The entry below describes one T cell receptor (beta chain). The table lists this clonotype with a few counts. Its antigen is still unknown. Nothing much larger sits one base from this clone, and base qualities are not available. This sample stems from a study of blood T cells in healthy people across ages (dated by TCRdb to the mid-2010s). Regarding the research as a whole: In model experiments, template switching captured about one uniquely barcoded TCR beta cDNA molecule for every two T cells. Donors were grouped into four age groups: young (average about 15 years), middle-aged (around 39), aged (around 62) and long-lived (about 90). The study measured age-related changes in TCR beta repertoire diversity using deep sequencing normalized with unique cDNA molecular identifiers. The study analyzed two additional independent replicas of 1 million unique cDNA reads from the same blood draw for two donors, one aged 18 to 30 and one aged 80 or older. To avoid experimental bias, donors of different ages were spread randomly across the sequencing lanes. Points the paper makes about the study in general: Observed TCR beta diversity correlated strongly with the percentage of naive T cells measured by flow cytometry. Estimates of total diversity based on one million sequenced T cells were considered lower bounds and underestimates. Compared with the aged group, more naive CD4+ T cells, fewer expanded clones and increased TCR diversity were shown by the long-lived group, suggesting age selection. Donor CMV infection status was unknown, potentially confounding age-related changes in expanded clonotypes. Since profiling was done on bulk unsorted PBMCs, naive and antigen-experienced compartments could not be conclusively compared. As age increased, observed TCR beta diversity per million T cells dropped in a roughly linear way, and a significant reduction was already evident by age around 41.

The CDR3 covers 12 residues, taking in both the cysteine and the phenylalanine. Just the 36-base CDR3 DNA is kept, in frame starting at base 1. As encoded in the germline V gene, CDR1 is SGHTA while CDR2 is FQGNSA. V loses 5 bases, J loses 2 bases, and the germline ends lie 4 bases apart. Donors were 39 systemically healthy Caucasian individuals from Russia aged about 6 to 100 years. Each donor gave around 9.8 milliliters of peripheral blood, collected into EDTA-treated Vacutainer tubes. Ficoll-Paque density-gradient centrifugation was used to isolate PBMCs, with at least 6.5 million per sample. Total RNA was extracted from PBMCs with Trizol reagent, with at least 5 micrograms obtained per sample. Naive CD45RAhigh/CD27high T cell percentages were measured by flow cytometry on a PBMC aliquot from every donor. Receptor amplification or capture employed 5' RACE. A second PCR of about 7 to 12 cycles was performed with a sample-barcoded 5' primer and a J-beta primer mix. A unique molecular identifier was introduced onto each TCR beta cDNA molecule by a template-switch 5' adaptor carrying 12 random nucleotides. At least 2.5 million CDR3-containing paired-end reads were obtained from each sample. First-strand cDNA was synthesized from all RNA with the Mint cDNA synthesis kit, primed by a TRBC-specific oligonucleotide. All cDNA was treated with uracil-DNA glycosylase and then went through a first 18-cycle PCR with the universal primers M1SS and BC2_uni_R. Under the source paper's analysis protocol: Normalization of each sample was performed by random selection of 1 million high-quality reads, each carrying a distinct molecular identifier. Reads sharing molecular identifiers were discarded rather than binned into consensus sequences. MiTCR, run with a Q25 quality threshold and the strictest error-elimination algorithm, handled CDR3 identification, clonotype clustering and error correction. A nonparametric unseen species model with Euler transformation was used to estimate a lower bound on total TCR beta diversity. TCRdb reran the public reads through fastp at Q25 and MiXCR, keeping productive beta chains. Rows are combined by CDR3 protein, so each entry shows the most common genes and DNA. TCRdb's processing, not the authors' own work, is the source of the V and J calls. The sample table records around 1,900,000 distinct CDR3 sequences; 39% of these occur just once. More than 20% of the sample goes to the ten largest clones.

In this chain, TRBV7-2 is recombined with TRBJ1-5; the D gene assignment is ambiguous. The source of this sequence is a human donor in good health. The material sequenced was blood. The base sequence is TGTGCCAGCAGCACCCGCAATCAGCCCCAGCATTTT. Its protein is CASSTRNQPQHF.